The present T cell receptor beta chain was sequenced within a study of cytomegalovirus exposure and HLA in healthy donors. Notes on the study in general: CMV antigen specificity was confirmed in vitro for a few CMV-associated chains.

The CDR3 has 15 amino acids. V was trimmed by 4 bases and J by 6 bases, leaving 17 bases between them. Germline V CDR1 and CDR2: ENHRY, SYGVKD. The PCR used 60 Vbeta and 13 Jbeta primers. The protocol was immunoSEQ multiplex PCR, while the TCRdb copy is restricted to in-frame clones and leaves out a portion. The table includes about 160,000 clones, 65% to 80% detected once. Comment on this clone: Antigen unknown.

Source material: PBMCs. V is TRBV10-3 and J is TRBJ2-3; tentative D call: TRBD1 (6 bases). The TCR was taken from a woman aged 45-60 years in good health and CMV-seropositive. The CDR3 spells CAISVGGLLDDTQYF. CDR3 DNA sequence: TGTGCCATCAGTGTTGGGGGCCTACTAGACGATACGCAGTATTTT.